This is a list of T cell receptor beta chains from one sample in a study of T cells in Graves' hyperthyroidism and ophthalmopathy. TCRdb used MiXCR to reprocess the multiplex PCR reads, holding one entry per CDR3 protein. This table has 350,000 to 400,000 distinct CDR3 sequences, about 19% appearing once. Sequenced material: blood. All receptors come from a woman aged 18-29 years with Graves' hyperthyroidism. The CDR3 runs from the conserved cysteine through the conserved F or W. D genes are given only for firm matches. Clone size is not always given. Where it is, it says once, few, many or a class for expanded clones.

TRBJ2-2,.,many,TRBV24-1,TGTGCCACCAGTGGTGTATGGGACAGCGGGCAGACGGCATCGAACACCGGGGAGCTGTTTTTT,CATSGVWDSGQTASNTGELFF
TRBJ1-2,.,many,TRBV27,TGTGCCAGCAGTTCTCGGACAAAGAACTCTTATGGCTACACCTTC,CASSSRTKNSYGYTF
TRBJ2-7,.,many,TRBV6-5,TGTGCCAGCAGTTACTGGGCGGTCCCCTCCTACGAGCAGTACTTC,CASSYWAVPSYEQYF
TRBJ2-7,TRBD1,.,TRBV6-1,TGTGCCAGCAGTATATCAACCAGGGGGCCCTACGAGCAGTACTTC,CASSISTRGPYEQYF
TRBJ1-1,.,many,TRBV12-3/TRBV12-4,TGTGCCAGCAGTTCAGAAACAGGGACGGCTGAAGCTTTCTTT,CASSSETGTAEAFF
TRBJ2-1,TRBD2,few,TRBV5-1,TGCGCCAGCAGCAAACTAGCGGAAAACAATGAGCAGTTCTTC,CASSKLAENNEQFF
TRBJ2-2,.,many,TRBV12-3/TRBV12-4,TGTGCCAGCAGCGGACAAAGGGGGACCGGGGAGCTGTTTTTT,CASSGQRGTGELFF
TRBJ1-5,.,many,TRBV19,TGTGCCACCCGGCCGGGACTTCTAAGGAATCAGCCCCAGCATTTT,CATRPGLLRNQPQHF
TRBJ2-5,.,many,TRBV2,TGTGCCAGCAAAATCCAAGAGACCCAGTACTTC,CASKIQETQYF
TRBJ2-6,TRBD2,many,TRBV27,TGTGCCAGCAGTCTTAGCGGGGGGAGCTCTGGGGCCAACGTCCTGACTTTC,CASSLSGGSSGANVLTF
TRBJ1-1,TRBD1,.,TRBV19,TGTGCCAGTAGTATACAGCACAGGGGGGGCACTGAAGCTTTCTTT,CASSIQHRGGTEAFF
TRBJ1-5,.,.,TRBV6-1,TGTGCCAGCAGTGTATTCGGTGTCAATCAGCCCCAGCATTTT,CASSVFGVNQPQHF
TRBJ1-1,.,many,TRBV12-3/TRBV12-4,TGTGCCAGCAGTACCCCTCCGGCCACTGAAGCTTTCTTT,CASSTPPATEAFF
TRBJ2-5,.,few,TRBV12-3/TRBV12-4,TGTGCCAGCAGTTTATTTGGGGGGTATCGAGAGACCCAGTACTTC,CASSLFGGYRETQYF
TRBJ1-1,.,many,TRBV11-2,TGTGCCAGCAGCGCGGACCTTAACACTGAAGCTTTCTTT,CASSADLNTEAFF
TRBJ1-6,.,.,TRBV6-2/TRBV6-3,TGTGCCAGCAGGGGGACATCCTATAATTCACCCCTCCACTTT,CASRGTSYNSPLHF
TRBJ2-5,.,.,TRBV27,TGTGCCAGCAGTTTATCGCTGATGGGTTTGGAGACCCAGTACTTC,CASSLSLMGLETQYF
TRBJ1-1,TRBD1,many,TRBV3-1,TGTGCCAGCAGCCGTGCGACAGGGATGAACACTGAAGCTTTCTTT,CASSRATGMNTEAFF
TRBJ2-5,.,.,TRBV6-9,TGTGCCAGCAGTTACTTGAAGACCCAGTACTTC,CASSYLKTQYF
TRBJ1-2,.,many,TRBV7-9,TGTGCCAGCAGCCCAGACTTAAACTATGGCTACACCTTC,CASSPDLNYGYTF
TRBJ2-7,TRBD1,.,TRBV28,TGTGCCAGCAGTTTTAGTGGGACAGGGCGCGAGCAGTACTTC,CASSFSGTGREQYF
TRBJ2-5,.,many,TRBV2,TGTGCCAGCAGTGGCACAGGCGGCGGGCAAGAGACCCAGTACTTC,CASSGTGGGQETQYF
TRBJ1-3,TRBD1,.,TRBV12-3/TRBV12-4,TGTGCCAGCAGTGGACCTACAGGGGTGTACGGAAACACCATATATTTT,CASSGPTGVYGNTIYF
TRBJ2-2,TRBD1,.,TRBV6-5,TGTGCCAGCAGTTCTAGGGGACAGGGGGCCGGGGAGCTGTTTTTT,CASSSRGQGAGELFF
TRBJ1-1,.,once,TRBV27,TGTGCCAGCAGGCCAGGACTGGGGGGACTAAACACTGAAGCTTTCTTT,CASRPGLGGLNTEAFF
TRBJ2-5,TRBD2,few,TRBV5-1,TGCGCCAGCAGCCCTCCTGGCGGGGGTCCCCAAGAGACCCAGTACTTC,CASSPPGGGPQETQYF
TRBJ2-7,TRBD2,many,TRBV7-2,TGTGCCAGCAGCACCAGGACTAGCGGGGTAAGGGGCGAGCAGTACTTC,CASSTRTSGVRGEQYF
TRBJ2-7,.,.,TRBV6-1,TGTGCCAGCAGGGGGACACGGACACTATACGAGCAGTACTTC,CASRGTRTLYEQYF
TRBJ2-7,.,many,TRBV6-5,TGTGCCAGCAGTTACTTTGGACAGACCCCCTACGAGCAGTACTTC,CASSYFGQTPYEQYF
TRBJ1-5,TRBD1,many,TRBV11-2,TGTGCCAGCAGCGCTCAGGGGGGAAGCAATCAGCCCCAGCATTTT,CASSAQGGSNQPQHF
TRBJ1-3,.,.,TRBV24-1,TGTGCCACCAGTGATTTGGGAAGGTTTCCTGGAAACACCATATATTTT,CATSDLGRFPGNTIYF
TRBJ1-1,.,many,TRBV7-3,TGTGCCAGCAGCCTTGTTGGTGGGTCGAACACTGAAGCTTTCTTT,CASSLVGGSNTEAFF
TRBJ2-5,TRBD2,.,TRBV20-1,TGCAGTGCAAGACTAGCGGGAGTTCGGGAGACCCAGTACTTC,CSARLAGVRETQYF
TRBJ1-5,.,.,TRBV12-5,TGTGCTAGTGGTCAACAGAGTCATAGCAATCAGCCCCAGCATTTT,CASGQQSHSNQPQHF
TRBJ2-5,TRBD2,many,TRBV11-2,TGTGCCAGCAGCCTCGTCGGGGGCGGGGGGGCCCAGACCCAGTACTTC,CASSLVGGGGAQTQYF
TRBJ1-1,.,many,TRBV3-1,TGTGCCAGCAGCCAAAACCCACAGCAAGCTTTCTTT,CASSQNPQQAFF
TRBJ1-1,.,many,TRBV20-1,TGCAGTGCTAGATCAGGGTTCGGAACTGAAGCTTTCTTT,CSARSGFGTEAFF
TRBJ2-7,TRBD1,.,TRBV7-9,TGTGCCAGCAGCCAGACAGGGGGCGACGAGCAGTACTTC,CASSQTGGDEQYF
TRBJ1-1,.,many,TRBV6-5,TGTGCCAGCAAAGGGGTGACGACTGAAGCTTTCTTT,CASKGVTTEAFF
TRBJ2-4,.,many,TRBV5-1,TGCGCCAGCAGCTTGGAGCAGGGGTACATTCAGTACTTC,CASSLEQGYIQYF
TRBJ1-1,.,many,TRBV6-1,TGTGCCAGCACCTCTTTGGGACCGACGCTAAACACTGAAGCTTTCTTT,CASTSLGPTLNTEAFF
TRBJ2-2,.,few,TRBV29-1,TGCAGCGTCTTCAGGGCGAACACCGGGGAGCTGTTTTTT,CSVFRANTGELFF
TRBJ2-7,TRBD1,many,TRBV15,TGTGCCACCAGCGGAGACTCGGGACAGGACGACTACGAGCAGTACTTC,CATSGDSGQDDYEQYF
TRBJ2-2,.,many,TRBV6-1,TGTGCCAGCAGAGCCCTCGGGGGGCCCGACACCGGGGAGCTGTTTTTT,CASRALGGPDTGELFF
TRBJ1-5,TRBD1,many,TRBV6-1,TGTGCCAGCAGTGAGGGGACAGGGGTCAATCAGCCCCAGCATTTT,CASSEGTGVNQPQHF
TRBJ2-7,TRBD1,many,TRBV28,TGTGCCAGCAGGGGGACAGGCCCCTACGAGCAGTACTTC,CASRGTGPYEQYF